This T cell receptor beta chain was found in a study of blood T cell repertoires in COVID-19. Study-level information: In each case, the material was cDNA or gDNA derived from T cells, B-cell-depleted T cells, or PBMCs.

Sequencing used immunoSEQ multiplex PCR; TCRdb keeps in-frame clones, though not all of them. The sample yields 60,000 to 100,000 clones, over 85% seen once. The ends were cut back, 2 bases at V and 7 bases at J, with 9 bases in the middle. The CDR3 loop spans 13 amino acids. J is TRBJ1-5 and V is TRBV12-3 or TRBV12-4, with D perhaps TRBD1 (6 bases). The source of this sequence is a man aged 50 to 59 with active COVID-19. Sequencing input: peripheral blood. The CDR3 is CASSLQGLQPQHF. CDR3 nucleotides: TGTGCCAGCAGTTTACAGGGGTTACAGCCCCAGCATTTT.